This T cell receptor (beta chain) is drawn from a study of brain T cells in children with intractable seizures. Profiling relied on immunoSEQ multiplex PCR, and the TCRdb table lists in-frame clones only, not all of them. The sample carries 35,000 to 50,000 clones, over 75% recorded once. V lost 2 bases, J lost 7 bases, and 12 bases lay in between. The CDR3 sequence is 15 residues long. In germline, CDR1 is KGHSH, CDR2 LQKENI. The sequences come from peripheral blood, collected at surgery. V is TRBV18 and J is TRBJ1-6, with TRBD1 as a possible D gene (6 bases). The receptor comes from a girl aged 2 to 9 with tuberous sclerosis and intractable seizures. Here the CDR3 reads CASSPIQGSNSPLHF. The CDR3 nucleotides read TGTGCCAGCTCACCAATTCAGGGGAGCAATTCACCCCTCCACTTT.